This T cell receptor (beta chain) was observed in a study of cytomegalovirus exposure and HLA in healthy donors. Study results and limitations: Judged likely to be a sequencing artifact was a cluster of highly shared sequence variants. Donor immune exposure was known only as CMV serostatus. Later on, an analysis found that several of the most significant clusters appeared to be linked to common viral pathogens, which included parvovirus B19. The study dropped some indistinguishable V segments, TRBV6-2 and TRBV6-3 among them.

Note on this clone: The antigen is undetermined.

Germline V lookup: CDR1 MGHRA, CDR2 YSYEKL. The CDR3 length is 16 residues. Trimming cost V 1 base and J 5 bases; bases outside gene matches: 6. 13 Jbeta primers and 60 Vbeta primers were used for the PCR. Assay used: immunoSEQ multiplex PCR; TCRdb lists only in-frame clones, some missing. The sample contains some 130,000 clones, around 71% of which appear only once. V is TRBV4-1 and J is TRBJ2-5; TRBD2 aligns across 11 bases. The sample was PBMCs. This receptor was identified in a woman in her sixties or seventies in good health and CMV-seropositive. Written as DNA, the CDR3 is TGCGCCAGCAGCCAAGCGGTAGCGGGGGGGCAGGAGACCCAGTACTTC. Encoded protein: CASSQAVAGGQETQYF.